Below are 13 T cell receptor beta chains sequenced from a single sample in a study of human T cells and chemical hapten exposure. Noted time point: healthy volunteer bleed at 6 weeks. Before extraction, the whole blood was not fractionated, and total RNA was taken from it. TCRdb ran MiXCR on the RACE reads and lists one entry per CDR3 protein. The data contain about 77,000 distinct CDR3 sequences, about 8.6% of them singletons. Input material: whole blood. The origin of the receptors is a female donor in good health. Some clones in this sample may be carry-over from other donors' samples.

This clonotype was found many times. The rearrangement joins TRBV14 to TRBJ2-3, with 11 nucleotides matching TRBD2. The CDR3 sequence is 16 residues long. V shed 5 bases, J shed 0 bases, and the junction held 4 bases outside the gene matches. Germline lookup yields CDR1 SGHDN and CDR2 FVKESK. CDR3 sequence (DNA): TGTGCCAGCAGCTGGGGACTAGCGGCAAGCACAGATACGCAGTATTTT. Translation: CASSWGLAASTDTQYF.

This clonotype was detected many times. This chain links TRBV20-1 with TRBJ2-2; 11 positions agree with TRBD2. V was clipped by 3 bases and J by 3 bases; unmatched bases: 6. The CDR3 spans 16 residues. Germline V gives CDR1 DFQATT, CDR2 SNEGSKA (reference sequence). This chain's CDR3 is CSARENSGGDTGELFF. The CDR3 DNA reads TGCAGTGCTAGGGAGAATAGCGGGGGGGACACCGGGGAGCTGTTTTTT.

This chain uses TRBV7-9 with TRBJ1-1; D perhaps matches TRBD1 (5 bases). Germline CDR1 is SEHNR and CDR2 is FQNEAQ (reference sequence). The CDR3 totals 15 residues. Trimming pared 3 bases from V and 6 bases from J, leaving 17 bases between. CDR3 sequence: CASSLVVSGSAEAFF. CDR3 DNA sequence: TGTGCCAGCAGCTTGGTTGTATCAGGGAGCGCTGAAGCTTTCTTT.

This chain links TRBV20-1 with TRBJ1-3, with D unclear. The germline CDR1 and CDR2 sequences are DFQATT and SNEGSKA (reference sequence). V lost 0 bases and J lost 0, with 9 bases in between. This CDR3 has 15 residues. CDR3 sequence (DNA): TGCAGTGCTAGAGATTCGAGGAGCTCTGGAAACACCATATATTTT. Encoded protein: CSARDSRSSGNTIYF.

This clonotype has ten or more counts. The chain joins TRBV28 to TRBJ1-4, with D perhaps matching TRBD1 (5 bases). Trimming pared 2 bases from V and 7 bases from J, leaving 11 bases between. The V gene's germline CDR1 is MDHEN and CDR2 SYDVKM. This CDR3 comprises 14 residues. The CDR3 DNA reads TGTGCCAGCAGTTTAGCGGGGCCGGGTGAAAAACTGTTTTTT. This sequence encodes CASSLAGPGEKLFF.

This clonotype was picked up a small number of times. The chain couples TRBV5-5 to TRBJ2-3, with D possibly TRBD1 on 6 matching bases. The germline V gene encodes CDR1 SGHKS and CDR2 YYEKEE (reference sequence). This CDR3 region has 14 residues. V gave up 4 bases and J gave up 3 bases, with 12 bases separating them. CDR3 sequence reads: CASSTRGETDTQYF. The CDR3 bases are TGTGCCAGCAGCACCAGGGGAGAGACAGATACGCAGTATTTT.

The rearrangement joins TRBV18 to TRBJ2-7; D not certain. Trimming stripped 7 bases from V and 3 bases from J, with 10 bases between. The CDR3 spans 12 residues. Germline V gives CDR1 KGHSH, CDR2 LQKENI. CDR3 region: CASFSDLYEQYF. The CDR3 DNA is TGTGCCAGCTTCTCGGACCTCTACGAGCAGTACTTC.

The chain couples TRBV4-3 to TRBJ2-3; no definite D call. There are 17 residues in the CDR3. The germline CDR1 and CDR2 sequences are LGHNA and YSLEER. The V end was cut by 1 base, the J end by 0 bases, with 14 bases between. The CDR3 spells CASSQAIGRISTDTQYF. The CDR3 DNA follows: TGCGCCAGCAGCCAAGCGATAGGACGTATCAGCACAGATACGCAGTATTTT.

This clonotype occurred a few times. The rearrangement links TRBV11-1 to TRBJ2-3; 8 positions agree with TRBD2. Looked up from germline, CDR1 is SGHAT and CDR2 is FQDESV (reference sequence). There are 15 residues in the CDR3. The J segment lost 3 bases and the V segment lost 3 bases, leaving 5 bases of the junction unmatched. Here the CDR3 reads CASSFAAGGTDTQYF. CDR3 in DNA: TGTGCCAGCAGCTTCGCGGCGGGGGGAACAGATACGCAGTATTTT.

As concerns this clonotype: A read error may account for a junction end that differs from germline. This rearrangement joins TRBV2 to TRBJ2-7, with D possibly being TRBD2 (5 bases). The CDR3 is 9 residues long. Germline V gene data show CDR1 as SNHLY and CDR2 as FYNNEI. Here the CDR3 reads CVSGPEQYF. CDR3 sequence (DNA): TGTGTCAGCGGTCCCGAGCAGTACTTC.

The chain links TRBV5-4 to TRBJ2-7; unclear D gene. CDR1 and CDR2 (germline): SGHNT, YYREEE (reference sequence). The CDR3 runs to 13 residues. The germline V and J ends were trimmed by 4 bases and 0 bases, with 8 bases remaining between them. As DNA, the CDR3 is TGTGCCAGCAGCGTAAAGAACTCCTACGAGCAGTACTTC. This sequence encodes CASSVKNSYEQYF. Complete variable domain (other parts from reference TRBV5-4 and TRBJ2-7): ETGVTQSPTHLIKTRGQQVTLRCSSQSGHNTVSWYQQALGQGPQFIFQYYREEENGRGNFPPRFSGLQFPNYSSELNVNALELDDSALYLCASSVKNSYEQYFGPGTRLTVT.

The CDR3 nucleotides read TGCAGTGGAAAGGGGTATAACTATGGCTACACCTTC. Its translation is CSGKGYNYGYTF. This chain uses TRBV20-1 with TRBJ1-2, with D possibly matching TRBD1 (5 bases). The CDR3 runs to 12 residues. V was clipped by 7 bases and J by 1 base, with 10 bases between them. Germline-derived CDR1 and CDR2 are DFQATT and SNEGSKA (reference sequence).

At least ten counts were recorded for this clonotype. The CDR3 protein is CAISVDRDDEKLFF. The CDR3 coding sequence is TGTGCCATCAGCGTCGACAGGGATGATGAAAAACTGTTTTTT. The rearrangement joins TRBV10-3 to TRBJ1-4; 7 bases are a match to TRBD1. The CDR3 consists of 14 residues. With 6 bases clipped from V and 6 bases from J, the junction kept 7 bases outside the gene matches. Germline assignment: CDR1 ENHRY and CDR2 SYGVKD.